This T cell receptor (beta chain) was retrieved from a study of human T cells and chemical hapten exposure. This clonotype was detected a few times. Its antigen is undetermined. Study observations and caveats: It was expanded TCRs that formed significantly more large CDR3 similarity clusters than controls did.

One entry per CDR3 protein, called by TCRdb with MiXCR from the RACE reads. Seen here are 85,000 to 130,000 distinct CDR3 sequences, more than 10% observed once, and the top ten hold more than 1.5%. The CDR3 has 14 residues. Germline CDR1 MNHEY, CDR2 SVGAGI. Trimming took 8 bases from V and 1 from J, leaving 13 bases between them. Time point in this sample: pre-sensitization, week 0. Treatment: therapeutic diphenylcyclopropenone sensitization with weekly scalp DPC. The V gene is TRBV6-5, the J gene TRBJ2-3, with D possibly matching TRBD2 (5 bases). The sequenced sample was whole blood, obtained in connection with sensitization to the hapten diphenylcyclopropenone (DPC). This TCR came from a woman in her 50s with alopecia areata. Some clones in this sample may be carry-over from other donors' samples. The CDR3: CASRRLGGTDTQYF. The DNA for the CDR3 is TGTGCCAGCCGCCGTTTGGGAGGCACAGATACGCAGTATTTT.